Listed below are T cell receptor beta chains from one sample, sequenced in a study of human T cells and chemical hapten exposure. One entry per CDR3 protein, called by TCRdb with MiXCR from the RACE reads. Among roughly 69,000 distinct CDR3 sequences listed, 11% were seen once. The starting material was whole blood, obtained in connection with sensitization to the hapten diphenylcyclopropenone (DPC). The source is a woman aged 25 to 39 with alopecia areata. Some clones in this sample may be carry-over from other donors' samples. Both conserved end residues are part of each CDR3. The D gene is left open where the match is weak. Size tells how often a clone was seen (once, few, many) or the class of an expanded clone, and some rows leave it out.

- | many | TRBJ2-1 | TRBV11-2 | TGTGCCAGCAGCTTCTTCAGCGTTAACAATGAGCAGTTCTTC | CASSFFSVNNEQFF
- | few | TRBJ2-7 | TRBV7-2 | TGTGCCAGCAGCTTAGTTCACGGCGGAGAGCAGTACTTC | CASSLVHGGEQYF
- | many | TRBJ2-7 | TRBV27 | TGTGCCAGCAGTTCAACGCAGGGAAGCTCCTACGAGCAGTACTTC | CASSSTQGSSYEQYF
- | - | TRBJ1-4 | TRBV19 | TGTGCCAGTAGTGTCTACATGCCAACTAATGAAAAACTGTTTTTT | CASSVYMPTNEKLFF
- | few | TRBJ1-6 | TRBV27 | TGTGCCAGCAGTTTCATTTTCGGGCCCCTCCACTTT | CASSFIFGPLHF
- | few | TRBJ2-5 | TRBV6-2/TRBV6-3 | TGTGCCAGCAGTTACGACGTGGGGGTAAAGACCCAGTACTTC | CASSYDVGVKTQYF
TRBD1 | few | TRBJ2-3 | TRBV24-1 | TGTGCCACCAGTGATGCCTCCGGGACAGGGGTAACAGATACGCAGTATTTT | CATSDASGTGVTDTQYF
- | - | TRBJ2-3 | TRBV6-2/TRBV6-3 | TGTGCCAGCAGTTATCCCCCAGATACGCAGTATTTT | CASSYPPDTQYF
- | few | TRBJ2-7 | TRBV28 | TGTGCCAGCCTCACCCATGACGGAACCTACGAGCAGTACTTC | CASLTHDGTYEQYF
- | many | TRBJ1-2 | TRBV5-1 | TGCGCCAGCAGTTCACAACAAAGGGGAAACCGCGGCTACACCTTC | CASSSQQRGNRGYTF
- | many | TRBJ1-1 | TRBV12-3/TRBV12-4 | TGTGCCAGCAGTCCAAACCCCCGGGGACCTCACTTT | CASSPNPRGPHF
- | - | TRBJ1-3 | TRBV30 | TGTGCCTGGAGCCCGGGACTGTCCTCTGGAAACACCATATATTTT | CAWSPGLSSGNTIYF
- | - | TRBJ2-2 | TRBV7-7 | TGTGCTAGCAGCCAGGACCACACCGGGGAGCTGTTTTTT | CASSQDHTGELFF
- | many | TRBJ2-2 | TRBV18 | TGTGCCAGCTCATTCGACAGGTCGACCGGGGAGCTGTTTTTT | CASSFDRSTGELFF
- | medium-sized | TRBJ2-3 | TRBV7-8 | TGTGCCAGCAGATTGGACCCCACAGATACGCAGTATTTT | CASRLDPTDTQYF
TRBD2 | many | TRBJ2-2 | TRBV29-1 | TGCAGCGTTGAACTAGCGGGGGTCGCGAACACCGGGGAGCTGTTTTTT | CSVELAGVANTGELFF